The source of this T cell receptor beta chain is a study of T cell responses to AZD1222 COVID-19 vaccine. General observations from the study: Spike-specific TCR breadth rose after two AZD1222 doses, and depth rose as well. Donors in the cohort were predominantly white British and more often female, and clonal diversity was possibly underestimated. Regions 160-218 and 743-854 dominated among vaccine-associated CD4 TCRs spanning spike. Samples come after the peak T cell response, not at day 14.

Losses at the gene ends were 4 bases for V and 5 bases for J; bases not matched to a gene: 11. Germline CDR1 SGHRS, CDR2 YFSETQ. The CDR3 is made up of 16 amino acids. Points on this clone: Its antigen remains unidentified.

Some clones are missing from TCRdb's copy, which holds only in-frame ones; the method was immunoSEQ multiplex PCR. Among some 130,000 clones listed, roughly nine tenths were seen once. The V call is TRBV5-1, the J call TRBJ2-5; 10 bases align to TRBD2. Sequencing used peripheral blood, obtained on day 0 of AZD1222 vaccination. The sequence derives from an adult in good health. Written as DNA, the CDR3 is TGCGCCAGCAGCCAGACTAGCGGGCGGTCCTTGGAGACCCAGTACTTC. As protein: CASSQTSGRSLETQYF.